This T cell receptor beta chain was recovered during a study of blood T cell repertoires in COVID-19 (dated by TCRdb to the early 2020s). Regarding the complete study: Samples covering the acute and convalescent phases of COVID-19 were provided by collaborators in the United States, Italy and Spain. Deeply sampled blood TCRbeta repertoires from subjects exposed to, actively infected with, or recovered from COVID-19 were included in the dataset. Where available, HLA class I and class II types were obtained from metadata supplied by the sample provider rather than from assay-based typing. Sample metadata almost always included a de-identified subject ID, COVID-19 status, age in years and sex. Samples were obtained from the ongoing ImmuneRACE study (first 160 participants) and from 1,254 subjects provided by 6 global collaborators. The material from the prospective study consisted of cDNA or gDNA derived from T cells, B-cell-depleted T cells, or PBMCs. The repertoires were released in a freely available public database intended as a resource for research on the immune response to SARS-CoV-2. Summary of the overall study and its limitations: The quantity of clinical and demographic metadata differed by source and by participant and was supplied without curation.

Collaborating institutions collected whole blood in K2EDTA tubes following their own protocols. For TCRbeta analysis, collaborators shipped samples as frozen whole blood, isolated PBMCs, or DNA extracted from either of those sample types. To note about this clone: The clone's antigen remains unknown. No much larger clone exists at a distance of one base, and base qualities are not known.

TCRbeta CDR3 regions were amplified from genomic DNA by means of the immunoSEQ Assay, a bias-controlled multiplex PCR. Concerning the study's data processing: The number of nucleated cells in each sample was estimated by amplification of reference gene primers within the assay. To quantify the absolute abundance of each unique TCRbeta CDR3 rearrangement, sequence reads were collapsed and filtered. For each sample, productive Simpson clonality was calculated by taking the square root of Simpson's diversity index across productive rearrangements. TCRdb's version of the immuneACCESS table is confined to in-frame rearrangements and falls short of the full clone set. An unresolved V gene accounts for under half of the shortfall where checked; the remainder is of unknown origin. The V and J calls and clone size come from that table; D and trimming were worked out from the DNA. For this sample the table gives some 320,000 clones, of which 85% were detected only once. Around 6.9% of the sample rests with the top ten.

The junction shows trimming of 7 bases on V and 10 bases on J, and the gene matches do not reach 9 bases of it. From the cysteine through the phenylalanine, the CDR3 covers 14 amino acids. Solely the CDR3 DNA is kept, with 42 bases framed from the first base. CDR1 SGHDT and CDR2 YYEEEE are derived from the germline V gene. The receptor chain draws on TRBV5-6 and TRBJ1-6; the junction holds 9 bases that match TRBD1. This sequence was found in a human donor in a cohort sampled during active COVID-19. The specimen sequenced was peripheral blood. CDR3 sequence: CASCRGTGPSPLHF. The DNA sequence is as follows: TGTGCCAGCTGCCGAGGGACAGGGCCCTCACCCCTCCACTTT.